This T cell receptor (beta chain) was sequenced for a study of human T cells and chemical hapten exposure. Time point noted: patch test 1, 2 weeks after DPC sensitization. Treatment given: therapeutic diphenylcyclopropenone sensitization with weekly scalp DPC. TCRdb reprocessed the RACE reads via MiXCR and lists one record per CDR3 protein. The profile shows roughly 380,000 distinct CDR3 sequences, about 4.8% of them singletons. This clonotype was counted at least ten times. This CDR3 comprises 14 residues. V gave up 2 bases and J gave up 7 bases; unmatched junction bases: 3. CDR1 SGHVS and CDR2 FNYEAQ come from the germline V gene.

Specimen: whole blood, collected in connection with sensitization to the hapten diphenylcyclopropenone (DPC). The sequence was collected from a woman aged 45 to 65 with alopecia areata. Some clones in this sample may be carry-over from other donors' samples. The J gene is TRBJ2-7, the V gene TRBV7-6; 12 bases agree with TRBD1. CDR3 sequence (DNA): TGTGCCAGCAGCTTAAGGGACAGGGGGCTGGAGCAGTACTTC. Translation gives CASSLRDRGLEQYF.